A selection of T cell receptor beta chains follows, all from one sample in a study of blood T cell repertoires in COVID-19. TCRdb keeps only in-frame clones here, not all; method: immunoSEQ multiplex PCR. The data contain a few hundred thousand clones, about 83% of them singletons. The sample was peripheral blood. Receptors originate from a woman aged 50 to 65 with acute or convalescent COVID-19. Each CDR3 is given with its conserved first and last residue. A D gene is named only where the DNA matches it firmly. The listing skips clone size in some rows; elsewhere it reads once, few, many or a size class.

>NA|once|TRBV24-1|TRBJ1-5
TGTGCCACCTCCTTGGGGGGGCATCAGCCCCAGCATTTT
CATSLGGHQPQHF
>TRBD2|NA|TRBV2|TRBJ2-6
TGTGCCAGCAGACCGGGACTAGCGGGGGGGAAATCTGGGGCCAACGTCCTGACTTTC
CASRPGLAGGKSGANVLTF
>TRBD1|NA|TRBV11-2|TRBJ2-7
TGTGCCAGCAGCTTAGTCGACAGGGCCGACGAGCAGTACTTC
CASSLVDRADEQYF
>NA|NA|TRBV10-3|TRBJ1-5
TGTGCCATAGGACGGGGTAATCAGCCCCAGCATTTT
CAIGRGNQPQHF
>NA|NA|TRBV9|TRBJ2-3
TGTGCCAGCAGCGTTTTAGCGGAAGGGACAGATACGCAGTATTTT
CASSVLAEGTDTQYF
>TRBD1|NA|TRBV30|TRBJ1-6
TGTGCCTGGAAAGGACAGGGCCCTAATTCACCCCTCCACTTT
CAWKGQGPNSPLHF
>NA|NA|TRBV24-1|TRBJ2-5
TGTGCCACCAGTGATTTGAAGGGGACGACAGGCGGCAAAGAGACCCAGTACTTC
CATSDLKGTTGGKETQYF
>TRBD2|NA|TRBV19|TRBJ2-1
TGTGCCAGTAGCCTAGCGGGAGCCATCAATGAGCAGTTCTTC
CASSLAGAINEQFF
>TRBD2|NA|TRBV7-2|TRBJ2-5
TGTGCCAGCAGCCCCTCGTCTAGCGGCTCTCGCGTGGCCCAGTACTTC
CASSPSSSGSRVAQYF
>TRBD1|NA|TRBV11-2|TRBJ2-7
TGTGCCAGCAAAAGCGACAGGGCCACCTACGAGCAGTACTTC
CASKSDRATYEQYF
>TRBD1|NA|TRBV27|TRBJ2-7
TGTGCCAGCAGCCCCCTGGGACAGGCATTCTACTACGAGCAGTACTTC
CASSPLGQAFYYEQYF
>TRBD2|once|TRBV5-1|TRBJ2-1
TGCGCCAGCAGCGGGCCTAAGACTAGCGGGTTGTACAATGAGCAGTTCTTC
CASSGPKTSGLYNEQFF
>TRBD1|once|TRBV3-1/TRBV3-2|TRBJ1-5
TGTGCCAGCAGCCAAACAGGGGGCGGTCAGCCCCAGCATTTT
CASSQTGGGQPQHF
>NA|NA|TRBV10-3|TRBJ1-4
TGTGCCATCAGTGAGTTTGCCGGCGGGGCTAATGAAAAACTGTTTTTT
CAISEFAGGANEKLFF
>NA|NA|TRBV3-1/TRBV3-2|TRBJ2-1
TGTGCCAGCAGCCAAAGGGGCTCCTACAATGAGCAGTTCTTC
CASSQRGSYNEQFF
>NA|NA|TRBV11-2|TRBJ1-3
TGTGCCAGCAGCACCCGGGGGGCTCGCTGGGATGGAAACACCATATATTTT
CASSTRGARWDGNTIYF
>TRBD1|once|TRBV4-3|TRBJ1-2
TGCGCCAGCAGCCGGGACAGGGGGGACTATGGCTACACCTTC
CASSRDRGDYGYTF
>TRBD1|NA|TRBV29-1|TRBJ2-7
TGCAGTTTCCTTCACAGGGGTGGGGGCTACGAGCAGTACTTC
CSFLHRGGGYEQYF
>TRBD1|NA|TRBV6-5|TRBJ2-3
TGTGCCGGAAGACCCGGACAGGCGGGCACAGATACGCAGTATTTT
CAGRPGQAGTDTQYF
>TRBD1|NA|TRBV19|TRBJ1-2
TGTGCCAGTAGCGAAGGGACAGCCTTTAACTATGGCTACACCTTC
CASSEGTAFNYGYTF
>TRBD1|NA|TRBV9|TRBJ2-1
TGTGCCAGCAGCGTAGTGGGACAGGGATACAATGAGCAGTTCTTC
CASSVVGQGYNEQFF
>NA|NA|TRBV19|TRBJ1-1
TGTGCCAGTAAACTACAGGGATCCTTGAACACTGAAGCTTTCTTT
CASKLQGSLNTEAFF
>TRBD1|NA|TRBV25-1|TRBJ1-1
TGTGCCAGCAGTTTGACAGGGGGTTCTGAAGCTTTCTTT
CASSLTGGSEAFF
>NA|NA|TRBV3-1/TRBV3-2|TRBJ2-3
TGTGCCAGCAGCCAAGATCAGGGTGATACGCAGTATTTT
CASSQDQGDTQYF
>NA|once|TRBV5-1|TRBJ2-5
TGCGCCAGCAGCGCCGCAGGGGAAGAGACCCAGTACTTC
CASSAAGEETQYF
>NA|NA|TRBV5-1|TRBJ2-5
TGCGCCAGCAGCTTGGTGCTAGGGGGTGAGACCCAGTACTTC
CASSLVLGGETQYF
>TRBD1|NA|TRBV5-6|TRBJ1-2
TGTGCCAGCAGCTTTGGACAGGCTAACTATGGCTACACCTTC
CASSFGQANYGYTF
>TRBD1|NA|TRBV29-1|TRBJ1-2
TGCAGCGTTGAAGATCTTAAGGGCAGGGGGAACTATGGCTACACCTTC
CSVEDLKGRGNYGYTF
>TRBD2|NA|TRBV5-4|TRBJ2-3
TGTGCCAGCAGCTTGGGCGCTAGCGGGTCTAGCACAGATACGCAGTATTTT
CASSLGASGSSTDTQYF
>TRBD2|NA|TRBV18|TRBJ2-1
TGTGCCAGCTCTCAGATAGCGGGAGGGCCGGGCAATGAGCAGTTCTTC
CASSQIAGGPGNEQFF
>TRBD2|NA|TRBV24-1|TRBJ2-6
TGTGCCACCAGGAGTGTGGGACTAGCGGGAGTATGTGGGGCCAACGTCCTGACTTTC
CATRSVGLAGVCGANVLTF
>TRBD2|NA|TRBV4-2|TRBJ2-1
TGTGCCAGCAGCCAAGATCTTTCTAGCGGGAGTATCGGTCATGAGCAGTTCTTC
CASSQDLSSGSIGHEQFF
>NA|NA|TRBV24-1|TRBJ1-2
TGTGCCACCAGTGATTTGGAGGGAGATGGCTACACCTTC
CATSDLEGDGYTF
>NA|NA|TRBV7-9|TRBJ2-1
TGTGCCAGCAGCTTAGGCAGCGGAGACCCCTTCGGGAATGAGCAGTTCTTC
CASSLGSGDPFGNEQFF
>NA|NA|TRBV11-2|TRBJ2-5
TGTGCCAGCAGCTTAGCTGGGACCACAGGGGAGACCCAGTACTTC
CASSLAGTTGETQYF
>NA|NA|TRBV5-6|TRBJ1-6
TGTGCCAGCAGCTACTTGACAGGCGCAGTATCGTCACCCCTCCACTTT
CASSYLTGAVSSPLHF
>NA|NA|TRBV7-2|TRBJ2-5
TGTGCCAGCAGCGTCTATGAGACCCAGTACTTC
CASSVYETQYF
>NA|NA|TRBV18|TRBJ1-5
TGTGCCAGCTCATTAGGGGGAGATCAGCCCCAGCATTTT
CASSLGGDQPQHF
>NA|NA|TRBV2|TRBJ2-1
TGTGCCAGCAGTGAAGATTTAATCAATGAGCAGTTCTTC
CASSEDLINEQFF
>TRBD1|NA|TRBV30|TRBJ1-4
TGTGCCTGGAGCTCTAAGACAGGGGGAGGGGAAAAACTGTTTTTT
CAWSSKTGGGEKLFF
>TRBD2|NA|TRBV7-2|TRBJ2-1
TGTGCCAGCAGCCTCCAGCGGGGGGCTCACAATGAGCAGTTCTTC
CASSLQRGAHNEQFF
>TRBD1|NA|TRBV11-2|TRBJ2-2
TGTGCCAGCAGACCAATACCGCAGGGGGCGAGCACCGGGGAGCTGTTTTTT
CASRPIPQGASTGELFF
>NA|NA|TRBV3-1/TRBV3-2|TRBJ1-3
TGTGCCAGCAGCCCCCGAATCGGTTCTGGAAACACCATATATTTT
CASSPRIGSGNTIYF
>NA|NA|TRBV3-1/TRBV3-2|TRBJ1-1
TGTGCCAGCAGGGACATAGGCACTGAAGCTTTCTTT
CASRDIGTEAFF
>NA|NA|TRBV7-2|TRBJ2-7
TGTGCCAGCAGCTTAGTGGGGCAGAGCTACGAGCAGTACTTC
CASSLVGQSYEQYF
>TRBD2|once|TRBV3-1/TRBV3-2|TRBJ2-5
TGTGCCAGCCTTGGGACTAGCCGTACTGTTGGGACCCAGTACTTC
CASLGTSRTVGTQYF
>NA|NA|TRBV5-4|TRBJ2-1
TGTGCCAGCAGCTTGGTACGGAAGACTATGGACAATGAGCAGTTCTTC
CASSLVRKTMDNEQFF
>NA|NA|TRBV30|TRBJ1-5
TGTGCCTGGAGTGCGCAACTTTCGGGGCAGCCCCAGCATTTT
CAWSAQLSGQPQHF
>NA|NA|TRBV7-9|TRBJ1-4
TGTGCCAGCTCCCCCGTGGGGGGGCGGGATGAAAAACTGTTTTTT
CASSPVGGRDEKLFF
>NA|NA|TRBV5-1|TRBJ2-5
TGCGCCAGCAGCTTTAACCAAGAGACCCAGTACTTC
CASSFNQETQYF
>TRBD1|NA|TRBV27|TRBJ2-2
TGTGCCAGCAGCCGGGACAGGGCAACCGGGGAGCTGTTTTTT
CASSRDRATGELFF
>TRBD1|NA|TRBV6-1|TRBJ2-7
TGTGCCAGCAGTGAAGCGAGGTCCGGGACAGGGGGCAAGTACGAGCAGTACTTC
CASSEARSGTGGKYEQYF
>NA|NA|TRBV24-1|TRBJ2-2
TGTGCCACCAGTGATTTCTCGGGGTCCGGGGAGCTGTTTTTT
CATSDFSGSGELFF